Presented here are 32 T cell receptor beta chains from one specimen sequenced in a study of blood T cells in healthy people across ages (dated by TCRdb to the mid-2010s). The protocol used for the library was 5' RACE. Sequencing took place on an Illumina HiSeq 2500. A second PCR of roughly 6 to 12 cycles was run with a J-beta primer mix and a sample-barcoded 5' primer. TCRdb trimmed public reads at Q25 via fastp, called clones via MiXCR and kept in-frame beta chains. When rows share a CDR3 protein, they turn into one entry using the most common DNA and genes. Within this sample are 1.5 million to 2 million distinct CDR3 sequences, with 25% to 30% of them counted one time only. The top ten constitute 6.5% to 8.5% of the sample. The sample was blood. These receptors all come from a woman in her twenties or thirties in good health.

Comments on this clonotype: A read error may be the cause here, since a much bigger clone is one base away. CDR3 in amino acids: CASNVEGGGSYEQYF. CDR3 DNA: TGTGCCAGCAACGTAGAAGGAGGAGGCTCCTACGAGCAGTACTTC. The gene calls are TRBV9 and TRBJ2-7; perhaps TRBD2 as D (5 bases). The CDR3 runs 15 residues. CDR1 SGDLS and CDR2 YYNGEE come from the germline V gene.

Comment on this clonotype: Since a much larger clone is just one base distant, this may be a read error. The rearrangement joins TRBV5-1 to TRBJ2-4; D perhaps matches TRBD2 (6 bases). The DNA matches TRBJ2-7 better at its end, which makes the J call doubtful. The CDR3 covers 13 residues. Per the germline V gene, CDR1 is SGHRS and CDR2 is YFSETQ. Here the CDR3 reads CASSLPGEYEQYF. The CDR3 bases are TGCGCCAGCAGCTTACCGGGGGAGTACGAGCAGTACTTC.

This chain uses TRBV20-1 with TRBJ1-5, with D tentatively TRBD1 (5 bases). Trimming removed 1 base at V and 2 bases at J, with 15 bases between. The CDR3 spans 16 residues. CDR1 DFQATT and CDR2 SNEGSKA come from the germline V gene (reference sequence). The CDR3 DNA is TGCAGTGCTAGAGTTCTCGGGGGAGGGGGCAATCAGCCCCAGCATTTT. This gives the protein CSARVLGGGGNQPQHF.

This clonotype was counted between two and nine times. The chain couples TRBV20-1 to TRBJ2-3; 11 positions agree with TRBD2. The CDR3 is made up of 15 amino acids. The germline V gene encodes CDR1 DFQATT and CDR2 SNEGSKA (reference sequence). The V gene end was trimmed by 6 bases and the J gene end by 6 bases; junction bases not matched to a gene: 11. CDR3 nucleotide sequence: TGCAGTGCCTCCAAACTAGCGGGAGAGTTGGATACGCAGTATTTT. This sequence encodes CSASKLAGELDTQYF.

In its sample, this clonotype was seen many times. The J gene is TRBJ2-3, the V gene TRBV20-1; D is ambiguous. The V end lost 1 base, the J end lost 3 bases, and 5 bases lay between the germline ends. The V gene's germline CDR1 is DFQATT and CDR2 SNEGSKA (reference sequence). CDR3 length: 12 amino acids. This CDR3 reads CSARVGTDTQYF. CDR3 coding DNA: TGCAGTGCTAGAGTCGGGACAGATACGCAGTATTTT.

This clonotype was found many times. The rearrangement links TRBV20-1 to TRBJ2-1; possibly TRBD2 for D (6 bases). The CDR3 contains 11 residues. The ends were cut back, 6 bases at V and 5 bases at J, with 8 bases in the middle. Per the germline V gene, CDR1 is DFQATT and CDR2 is SNEGSKA (reference sequence). The CDR3 DNA is TGCAGTGCAGCGGGCGACAATGAGCAGTTCTTC. This codes for CSAAGDNEQFF.

The chain links TRBV29-1 to TRBJ1-1; D gene uncertain. The CDR3 consists of 12 residues. The germline V gene encodes CDR1 SQVTM and CDR2 ANQGSEA. V dropped 7 bases and J dropped 2 bases, with 11 bases sitting between them. Here the CDR3 reads CSETTINTEAFF. The CDR3 DNA reads as TGCAGCGAGACGACGATTAACACTGAAGCTTTCTTT.

In this sample, this clonotype turned up a few times. The chain couples TRBV9 to TRBJ2-7; a weak D match, TRBD1 (5 bases). The V end lost 3 bases, the J end lost 6 bases, and 16 bases lay between the germline ends. This CDR3 has 14 amino acids. Per the germline V gene, CDR1 is SGDLS and CDR2 is YYNGEE. The CDR3 coding sequence is TGTGCCAGCAGCGCGGGCCCGCCAGACAGCGAGCAGTACTTC. The encoded protein is CASSAGPPDSEQYF.

The chain carries TRBV10-3 and TRBJ1-2, with D perhaps matching TRBD1 (6 bases). The CDR3 sequence is 13 residues long. V was trimmed by 9 bases and J by 8 bases, leaving 19 bases between them. Germline CDR1 reads ENHRY; CDR2 reads SYGVKD. In DNA, the CDR3 is TGTGCCATACCGACAGGCGCCAAGGAAGGCTACACCTTC. Its protein is CAIPTGAKEGYTF.

This clonotype was recorded a few times. The V and J genes are TRBV6-5 and TRBJ1-6; TRBD1 agrees at 10 bases. The V gene's germline CDR1 is MNHEY and CDR2 SVGAGI. CDR3 length: 16 amino acids. V gave up 6 bases and J gave up 9 bases; unmatched junction bases: 11. CDR3 in amino acids: CASRPGQGVMSSPLHF. In nucleotides, the CDR3 is TGTGCCAGCAGGCCCGGACAGGGGGTCATGAGTTCACCCCTCCACTTT.

This rearrangement joins TRBV20-1 to TRBJ1-5; D call uncertain. There are 13 residues in the CDR3. The germline CDR1 and CDR2 sequences are DFQATT and SNEGSKA (reference sequence). V lost 3 bases and J lost 0, with 6 bases in between. CDR3 bases: TGCAGTGCTAGCGGGGATAGCAATCAGCCCCAGCATTTT. Its protein is CSASGDSNQPQHF.

This sequence joins TRBV4-1 and TRBJ2-5; the D is unclear. The germline gives CDR1 MGHRA, CDR2 YSYEKL. V lost 4 bases and J 11 bases, leaving 20 bases between the germline ends. The CDR3 spans 14 residues. The CDR3 protein is CASSRTTGHNEQYF. Written as DNA, the CDR3 is TGCGCCAGCAGCCGAACGACTGGTCACAATGAGCAGTACTTC.

In DNA, the CDR3 is TGTGCCAGCAGCGTAGCTCAGGACAGGGGGCTCTCCTATGGCTACACCTTC. Translation gives CASSVAQDRGLSYGYTF. The chain links TRBV9 to TRBJ1-2; the match to TRBD1 covers 11 bases. The CDR3 is 17 residues long. Germline V CDR1 and CDR2: SGDLS, YYNGEE. V was pared by 0 bases and J by 4 bases, with 8 bases of the junction left unmatched.

The chain combines TRBV18 with TRBJ1-5, with no clear D. Trimming left V 3 bases short and J 7 bases short, with 13 bases between. The CDR3 runs to 14 residues. Germline lookup yields CDR1 KGHSH and CDR2 LQKENI. CDR3 residues: CASSPVTGNQPQHF. The DNA for the CDR3 is TGTGCCAGCTCACCGGTGACGGGGAACCAGCCCCAGCATTTT.

This clonotype has just a few counts. J is TRBJ2-7 and V is TRBV20-1; D unclear. V was shortened by 0 bases and J by 0 bases, with 12 bases between the two germline ends. Germline lookup yields CDR1 DFQATT and CDR2 SNEGSKA (reference sequence). The CDR3 consists of 15 residues. The CDR3 spells CSARDLDHSSYEQYF. CDR3 sequence (DNA): TGCAGTGCTAGAGATCTCGACCATAGCTCCTACGAGCAGTACTTC.

A note on this clonotype: One junction end disagrees with the germline gene, perhaps due to a read error. The V and J genes are TRBV10-1 and TRBJ2-3, with D unclear. The CDR3 spans 17 residues. Per the germline V gene, CDR1 is WNHNN and CDR2 is SYGVQD (reference sequence). The CDR3 loop is CVSSESRGALSTDTQYF. The CDR3 DNA reads TGCGTCAGCAGTGAGTCAAGAGGAGCCCTGAGCACAGATACGCAGTATTTT.

This clonotype was seen ten or more times. The chain has TRBV5-1 and TRBJ2-7; possible D gene TRBD2, 5 bases. CDR3 length: 13 amino acids. Germline lookup yields CDR1 SGHRS and CDR2 YFSETQ. Trimming took 8 bases from V and 5 from J, leaving 17 bases between them. This CDR3 reads CASIRAAGDEQYF. CDR3 nucleotide sequence: TGCGCCAGTATAAGGGCGGCGGGTGACGAGCAGTACTTC. The whole variable domain, filled in from reference TRBV5-1 and TRBJ2-7, reads KAGVTQTPRYLIKTRGQQVTLSCSPISGHRSVSWYQQTPGQGLQFLFEYFSETQRNKGNFPGRFSGRQFSNSRSEMNVSTLELGDSALYLCASIRAAGDEQYFGPGTRLTVT.

The chain combines TRBV27 with TRBJ1-1; D not resolved. The CDR3 has 13 amino acids. The germline V gene has CDR1 MNHEY and CDR2 SMNVEV (reference sequence). The V end was cut by 6 bases, the J end by 0 bases, with 8 bases between. The CDR3 bases are TGTGCCAGCAGAAAACTTATGAACACTGAAGCTTTCTTT. Its translation: CASRKLMNTEAFF.

V gene TRBV7-9 combines with J gene TRBJ1-2; D may be TRBD1 (6 bases). The germline CDR1 and CDR2 sequences are SEHNR and FQNEAQ (reference sequence). V was shortened by 6 bases and J by 5 bases, with 16 bases between the two germline ends. CDR3 length: 14 residues. CDR3 coding DNA: TGTGCCAGCAGGCCCCAAGGGGGACCTTATGGCTACACCTTC. This gives the protein CASRPQGGPYGYTF.

This clonotype was seen at least ten times. This chain uses TRBV7-2 with TRBJ2-5; perhaps TRBD1 as D (7 bases). The CDR3 runs to 16 residues. CDR1 and CDR2 (germline): SGHTA, FQGNSA. Trimming cost V 7 bases and J 4 bases, with 22 bases left between them. As DNA, the CDR3 is TGTGCCAGCACCTCAGGGGGGACCCTCGGGGCAGAGACCCAGTACTTC. Amino acids: CASTSGGTLGAETQYF.

This chain uses TRBV5-1 with TRBJ2-7, with 12 bases lining up with TRBD2. This CDR3 has 16 amino acids. V lost 2 bases, J lost 7 bases, and 10 bases stayed unmatched. CDR1 and CDR2 from the germline V gene are SGHRS and YFSETQ. The CDR3 protein is CASSLIMTSGSNEQYF. Written as DNA, the CDR3 is TGCGCCAGCAGCTTAATAATGACTAGCGGGAGCAATGAGCAGTACTTC.

The chain carries TRBV2 and TRBJ1-4; D perhaps matches TRBD1 (5 bases). The V gene's germline CDR1 is SNHLY and CDR2 FYNNEI. The CDR3 is 15 residues long. V was pared by 6 bases and J by 3 bases, with 14 bases between. The CDR3 DNA reads TGTGCCAGCAGGGAGAACGGGGGGTCTAATGAAAAACTGTTTTTT. Protein product: CASRENGGSNEKLFF.

Turning to this clonotype: A much larger clone differs from this one at a single base, so this may be a read error. J is TRBJ1-5 and V is TRBV29-1; D call uncertain. The CDR3 has 12 residues. From germline, CDR1 is SQVTM and CDR2 ANQGSEA. The CDR3 sequence is CSVSDGNLPQHF. CDR3 DNA: TGCAGCGTCTCTGACGGGAATCTGCCCCAGCATTTT. The variable domain in full, with the rest retrieved from reference TRBV29-1 and TRBJ1-5, is SAVISQKPSRDICQRGTSLTIQCQVDSQVTMMFWYRQQPGQSLTLIATANQGSEATYESGFVIDKFPISRPNLTFSTLTVSNMSPEDSSIYLCSVSDGNLPQHFGDGTRLSIL.

This clonotype turned up a few times. V is TRBV3-1 and J is TRBJ1-6; tentatively, D is TRBD1 (6 bases). The CDR3 extends over 13 amino acids. V was pared by 1 base and J by 12 bases, with 10 bases between. Germline V gene lookup returns CDR1 LGHDT and CDR2 YNNKEL (reference sequence). Here the CDR3 reads CASSQGVGQPLHF. CDR3 coding DNA: TGTGCCAGCAGCCAAGGGGTGGGACAACCCCTCCACTTT.

V gene TRBV24-1 combines with J gene TRBJ2-7; 7 nucleotides align to TRBD2. V lost 9 bases, J lost 0 bases, and 7 bases stayed unmatched. Germline values: CDR1 KGHDR, CDR2 SFDVKD. This CDR3 region has 14 residues. CDR3 sequence: CATRGGEGSYEQYF. CDR3 nucleotide sequence: TGTGCCACCCGAGGCGGGGAGGGCTCCTACGAGCAGTACTTC.

For this clonotype: This may arise from a read error, as a much more abundant clone is one base away. This rearrangement joins TRBV10-3 to TRBJ2-7; the D is unclear. This CDR3 is built from 12 residues. CDR1 is ENHRY, CDR2 SYGVKD, per germline. The CDR3 spells CTISQTGYEQYF. The CDR3 coding sequence is TGTACCATCAGCCAGACTGGCTACGAGCAGTACTTC.

This clonotype has at least ten counts. This chain uses TRBV6-6 with TRBJ2-4, with 8 bases lining up with TRBD2. The J segment lost 0 bases and the V segment lost 5 bases, leaving 6 bases of the junction unmatched. Germline V gene data show CDR1 as MNHNY and CDR2 as SVGAGI (reference sequence). CDR3 length: 16 residues. Here the CDR3 DNA reads TGTGCCAGCAGTCATACTAGCGGCCTAGCCAAAAACATTCAGTACTTC. Translating it yields CASSHTSGLAKNIQYF.

This clonotype occurred a few times. The chain combines TRBV29-1 with TRBJ2-1, with TRBD1 matching over 7 bases. CDR3 length: 17 residues. V was pared by 2 bases and J by 4 bases, with 14 bases of the junction left unmatched. Germline CDR1 SQVTM, CDR2 ANQGSEA. The CDR3 here is CSVESDRARRTYNEQFF. CDR3 DNA: TGCAGCGTTGAATCAGACAGGGCTCGACGTACTTACAATGAGCAGTTCTTC.

V usage is TRBV20-1 and J usage is TRBJ2-7, with D unresolved. CDR3 length: 11 residues. Per germline, CDR1 DFQATT and CDR2 SNEGSKA (reference sequence). The germline V and J ends were trimmed by 5 bases and 6 bases, with 11 bases remaining between them. CDR3 protein: CSAWRRGEQYF. For the CDR3, the DNA is TGCAGTGCTTGGCGTCGTGGCGAGCAGTACTTC.

The chain couples TRBV5-1 to TRBJ1-1; no clear D gene. The CDR3 runs 13 residues. V was trimmed by 0 bases and J by 6 bases, leaving 9 bases between them. In germline, CDR1 is SGHRS, CDR2 YFSETQ. The DNA for the CDR3 is TGCGCCAGCAGCTTGGAGGCAGTCCCTGAAGCTTTCTTT. Protein: CASSLEAVPEAFF.

V and J are TRBV7-2 and TRBJ2-7, with 8 bases lining up with TRBD1. This CDR3 has 14 residues. Trimming at V came to 3 bases and at J to 5 bases, leaving 6 bases not matched to a gene. CDR1 and CDR2 from the germline V gene are SGHTA and FQGNSA. The CDR3 loop reads CASSFRTGTHEQYF. CDR3 sequence (DNA): TGTGCCAGCAGCTTCAGGACAGGGACCCACGAGCAGTACTTC.

This clonotype has only a few counts. This CDR3 reads CSISGGNNEQYF. The CDR3 bases are TGCAGTATTAGCGGGGGTAACAATGAGCAGTACTTC. The chain employs TRBV20-1 and TRBJ2-5; TRBD2 matches 9 bases. V lost 8 bases and J lost 11; bases outside the gene matches: 12. Germline CDR1 reads DFQATT; CDR2 reads SNEGSKA (reference sequence). The CDR3 sequence is 12 residues long.